The sequence of this T cell receptor (beta chain) was determined in a study of siplizumab effects on memory and regulatory T cells (dated by TCRdb to 2018 to 2020). About the full investigation: The study examined how the anti-CD2 antibody siplizumab affects alloreactive T-cell subsets in allogeneic mixed lymphocyte reactions built from human PBMCs. Broad study findings and their caveats: Sequences below about 10^-5 frequency were poorly captured, so only a minor fraction of alloreactive clones could be mapped to unstimulated subsets. Of the alloreactive CD4+ clones that could be mapped, the Treg-derived share averaged about 67% with siplizumab compared with around 25% in control reactions. The cumulative frequency of alloreactive sequences that could be traced back to unstimulated CD4+ memory T cells was significantly reduced by siplizumab. No functional confirmation was obtained for the suppressive function of proliferating Tregs from siplizumab cultures. A naive or memory phenotype could not be assigned to roughly 75-96% of proliferating CD4+ or CD8+ clones. Unstimulated naive T cells appeared more diverse than memory T cells, and naive cells seemed to contribute substantially to the alloresponse.

Sorted unstimulated T cells and proliferating T cells recovered from mixed lymphocyte reactions underwent TCRbeta CDR3 sequencing. Fresh whole blood from ten HLA-typed healthy donors served as the source for isolating PBMCs. From the germline V gene, CDR1 is MDHEN and CDR2 is SYDVKM. V is shortened by 2 bases, J by 11 bases, and the region joining them spans 19 bases. The CDR3 runs 15 residues from the cysteine to the phenylalanine. This entry keeps only the CDR3 DNA: 45 bases, framed from base 1. The library came from the immunoSEQ multiplex PCR assay. Each sample had 80,000 to 100,000 TCR templates assayed by the deep sequencing platform. Genomic DNA extracted from sorted T cells was used for TCRbeta CDR3 sequencing. The paper's processing steps were these. Clonal analysis of TCRbeta CDR3 data was done in the R programming language. Alloreactive CD4+ and CD8+ clones were defined by comparing unstimulated samples with post-reaction CFSE-low samples. Regulatory or non-regulatory origin was assigned to alloreactive CD4+ clones by matching of sequences to sorted unstimulated Treg and non-Treg repertoires. Imported from immuneACCESS, the table was reduced by TCRdb to in-frame sequences with V and J called. These copies leave out some clones; in studies compared against another copy, an unresolved V gene accounts for under half, and the cause of the remainder is not known. The V and J calls and the clone size are those of that table, but D and trimming were determined from the DNA. The sample table shows over 85,000 clones, and roughly 90% are seen once. The top ten hold more than 0.95% of the sample.

Of note for this clone: Its cognate antigen has yet to be identified. Within one base of it there is no much larger clone, and no base qualities were kept.

The V gene is TRBV28 and the J gene is TRBJ1-3, and possibly TRBD1, on 6 matching bases. The material sequenced was CD4+ T cells sorted from blood. This sequence was found in a human donor in good health. The sequenced DNA: TGTGCCAGCAGTTTAAGGGGGTCAAGGGGCACCGCCATATATTTT. It specifies CASSLRGSRGTAIYF.